Following are 15 T cell receptor beta chains from one sample sequenced in a study of T cell responses to AZD1222 COVID-19 vaccine (dated by TCRdb to the early 2020s). In the paper's terms, the time point label means: about 28 days (+/-7) after the second vaccine dose. The method behind the library was the immunoSEQ multiplex PCR assay. This is the immuneACCESS table as TCRdb keeps it, with only in-frame sequences that have V and J called. A part of the clones is gone; compared with another copy, unresolved V genes explain less than half, and the rest is unexplained. Here the sample has about 120,000 clones; around 87% occur a single time. Approximately 2.6% of the sample goes to the ten largest clones. The sample here was peripheral blood, taken 28 days after the second AZD1222 dose. These TCRs come from an adult who received the AZD1222 COVID-19 vaccine.

The CDR3 region is CASSPVRGKNTEAFF. In nucleotides, the CDR3 is TGTGCCAGCTCACCTGTCAGGGGCAAGAACACTGAAGCTTTCTTT. The chain combines TRBV18 with TRBJ1-1, with D perhaps TRBD1 (6 bases). CDR1 KGHSH and CDR2 LQKENI come from the germline V gene. V was shortened by 3 bases and J by 1 base, with 12 bases between the two germline ends. The CDR3 loop spans 15 amino acids.

V is TRBV5-1 and J is TRBJ1-2; D not resolved. The length of the CDR3 is 14 residues. V lost 0 bases, J lost 0 bases, and 6 bases lay in between. Germline V gene sequence: CDR1 SGHRS, CDR2 YFSETQ. This chain's CDR3 is CASSLDPANYGYTF. CDR3 nucleotides: TGCGCCAGCAGCTTGGACCCAGCTAACTATGGCTACACCTTC.

The chain carries TRBV6-4 and TRBJ2-3; 9 nucleotides agree with TRBD1. The V and J ends lost 5 bases and 3 bases, in that order; junction bases with no gene match: 9. The CDR3 covers 16 residues. The germline CDR1 and CDR2 sequences are MRHNA and SNTAGT. CDR3: CASSPGTGLGTDTQYF. For the CDR3, the DNA is TGTGCCAGCAGTCCCGGGACAGGGCTAGGGACAGATACGCAGTATTTT.

The chain employs TRBV29-1 and TRBJ1-1; D remains ambiguous. CDR1 and CDR2 from the germline V gene are SQVTM and ANQGSEA. CDR3 length: 13 amino acids. Trimming pared 6 bases from V and 1 base from J, leaving 12 bases between. CDR3 DNA sequence: TGCAGCGTCCGAAACCCAGGGAACACTGAAGCTTTCTTT. Protein sequence: CSVRNPGNTEAFF.

This chain connects TRBV7-2 to TRBJ1-2; D perhaps matches TRBD1 (5 bases). V lost 0 bases, J lost 7 bases, and 15 bases lay in between. The CDR3 totals 15 residues. Germline V lookup: CDR1 SGHTA, CDR2 FQGNSA. The CDR3 nucleotides are TGTGCCAGCAGCTTAGCCGGACCAGGGAGGACTGGCTACACCTTC. This encodes CASSLAGPGRTGYTF.

The chain uses TRBV19 and TRBJ1-3, with D perhaps matching TRBD1 (5 bases). This CDR3 region has 15 residues. V was clipped by 5 bases and J by 2 bases, with 13 bases between them. Germline CDR1 and CDR2: LNHDA and SQIVND (reference sequence). CDR3 DNA sequence: TGTGCCAGTAGTGAAGGGACTTACGCTGGAAACACCATATATTTT. It is translated as CASSEGTYAGNTIYF.

The V and J genes are TRBV2 and TRBJ1-5; no clear D. The CDR3 extends over 12 amino acids. The ends were cut back, 8 bases at V and 3 bases at J, with 8 bases in the middle. Per the germline V gene, CDR1 is SNHLY and CDR2 is FYNNEI. For the CDR3, the DNA is TGTGCCAGCGCCCCGTACAATCAGCCCCAGCATTTT. Amino acid sequence: CASAPYNQPQHF.

This sequence joins TRBV4-1 and TRBJ1-6; 9 positions agree with TRBD1. Germline V gene sequence: CDR1 MGHRA, CDR2 YSYEKL. After removal of 3 bases from V and 10 bases from J, the junction contained 7 bases not matched to a gene. CDR3 length: 15 amino acids. CDR3 DNA: TGCGCCAGCAGCCACCTGGGACAGGGTGGGTCACCCCTCCACTTT. Translated: CASSHLGQGGSPLHF.

The chain combines TRBV19 with TRBJ1-2; D is undetermined. Germline CDR1 LNHDA, CDR2 SQIVND (reference sequence). V gave up 1 base and J gave up 4 bases, with 13 bases separating them. The CDR3 length is 15 residues. CDR3 in DNA: TGTGCCAGTAGTATAGCGCCGGCAGAGCCCTATGGCTACACCTTC. The encoded protein is CASSIAPAEPYGYTF.

The CDR3 protein is CASSPAAMGQGTDEQYF. CDR3 nucleotide sequence: TGTGCCAGTAGCCCTGCGGCGATGGGACAGGGGACCGACGAGCAGTACTTC. V and J are TRBV19 and TRBJ2-7; 10 positions match TRBD1. Germline V CDR1 and CDR2: LNHDA, SQIVND (reference sequence). This CDR3 is 17 amino acids long. J was trimmed by 5 bases and V by 6 bases; bases with no gene match: 16.

This chain links TRBV19 with TRBJ1-4; 10 bases line up with TRBD1. V gave up 6 bases and J gave up 7 bases; unmatched junction bases: 2. The germline V gene encodes CDR1 LNHDA and CDR2 SQIVND (reference sequence). The CDR3 spans 13 residues. This chain's CDR3 is CASRGQGPEKLFF. As DNA, the CDR3 is TGTGCCAGTAGGGGACAGGGGCCTGAAAAACTGTTTTTT.

V and J are TRBV19 and TRBJ2-7, with a tentative D call TRBD2 (5 bases). CDR1 is LNHDA, CDR2 SQIVND, per germline (reference sequence). This CDR3 spans 13 amino acids. The V end lost 4 bases, the J end lost 6 bases, and 13 bases lay between the germline ends. Written as DNA, the CDR3 is TGTGCCAGTAGTACCTTTCGGGAAGGCGAGCAGTACTTC. Residues: CASSTFREGEQYF.

The genes are TRBV11-2 and TRBJ2-3; 13 bases match TRBD2. Trimming cost V 3 bases and J 2 bases; bases outside gene matches: 8. Germline V gives CDR1 SGHAT, CDR2 FQNNGV. This CDR3 contains 18 residues. The DNA for the CDR3 is TGTGCCAGCAGCTTCACCTCGGGACTAGCGGGGACCACAGATACGCAGTATTTT. Its translation: CASSFTSGLAGTTDTQYF.

This chain uses TRBV27 with TRBJ1-5; 7 nucleotides line up with TRBD1. CDR1 and CDR2 (germline): MNHEY, SMNVEV (reference sequence). The CDR3 totals 15 residues. The V segment lost 6 bases and the J segment 1 base; nucleotides outside the gene matches: 6. CDR3 nucleotide sequence: TGTGCCAGCAGGATCGACAGGGCAAGCAATCAGCCCCAGCATTTT. As protein: CASRIDRASNQPQHF.

The V gene is TRBV29-1, the J gene TRBJ2-1; 7 bases are shared with TRBD1. Looked up from germline, CDR1 is SQVTM and CDR2 is ANQGSEA. V shed 2 bases, J shed 9 bases, and the junction held 7 bases outside the gene matches. The CDR3 spans 13 residues. CDR3 DNA sequence: TGCAGCGTTGAACTCTCAAGGGGGCCTGAGCAGTTCTTC. It yields the protein CSVELSRGPEQFF.